This T cell receptor beta chain was captured by sequencing in a study of shared clonotypes between healthy human individuals. The naive CD8 subset, CD45RO-negative cells positively selected for CCR7, excluded terminally differentiated effector memory CD45RA+ cells. The repertoire was sequenced with immunoSEQ multiplex PCR; TCRdb's copy has only in-frame clones and lacks some. The sample carries about 2.2 million clones, just under 95% recorded once. CDR1 is MNHEY and CDR2 is SMNVEV in the germline V gene (reference sequence). The CDR3 is made up of 13 amino acids. Trimming pared 0 bases from V and 7 bases from J, leaving 10 bases between.

The receptor's source is a man between 18 and 35 years old in good health. Some clones in this sample may be carry-over from other donors' samples. The sample comprised naive CD8+ T cells from PBMCs. This chain links TRBV27 with TRBJ2-7; D not resolved. The CDR3 here is CASSLSIRQEQYF. The CDR3 DNA follows: TGTGCCAGCAGTTTATCGATCCGTCAGGAGCAGTACTTC.